These T cell receptor beta chains were read from a single sample in a study of human T cells and chemical hapten exposure. TCRdb fed the RACE reads into MiXCR, producing one record per CDR3 protein. The data hold approximately 90,000 distinct CDR3 sequences, with around 25% observed a single time. The material was whole blood, obtained in connection with sensitization to the hapten diphenylcyclopropenone (DPC). The receptor source for this set is a middle-aged man with alopecia areata. Some clones in this sample may be carry-over from other donors' samples. The CDR3 runs from the conserved cysteine through the conserved F or W. The D gene is left open where the match is weak. Rows give clone size only sometimes, using once, few, many, or a class for an expanded clone.

NA,TRBJ2-5,NA,TRBV12-3/TRBV12-4,CASSYRLGSGLDQYF,TGTGCCAGCAGTTACCGACTGGGGAGTGGGTTGGACCAGTACTTC
NA,TRBJ1-6,NA,TRBV6-5,CASRQGRKNSPLHF,TGTGCCAGCAGACAGGGACGGAAGAATTCACCCCTCCACTTT
NA,TRBJ1-2,few,TRBV11-3,CASSLDGSYGYTF,TGTGCCAGCAGCTTAGACGGATCCTATGGCTACACCTTC
NA,TRBJ2-7,few,TRBV18,CASSEVAASYEQYF,TGTGCCAGCTCAGAAGTGGCGGCCTCCTACGAGCAGTACTTC
TRBD2,TRBJ2-3,NA,TRBV7-2,CASSLGGGGTDTQYF,TGTGCCAGCAGCTTAGGCGGGGGTGGGACAGATACGCAGTATTTT
NA,TRBJ2-7,NA,TRBV6-2/TRBV6-3,CASSLGNEQYF,TGTGCCAGCAGCCTGGGTAACGAGCAGTACTTC
TRBD1,TRBJ2-3,NA,TRBV10-3,CAIRSDRGPDTQYF,TGTGCCATCAGGTCGGACAGGGGCCCAGATACGCAGTATTTT
NA,TRBJ2-1,NA,TRBV7-9,CASSLGSAGKVF,TGTGCCAGCAGCTTAGGGTCGGCAGGGAAAGTCTTC
TRBD1,TRBJ1-1,NA,TRBV12-3/TRBV12-4,CASSAGTGSEAFF,TGTGCCAGCAGTGCAGGGACAGGGTCTGAAGCTTTCTTT
NA,TRBJ2-6,NA,TRBV28,CASSYLAGANVLTF,TGTGCCAGCAGTTATCTTGCTGGGGCCAACGTCCTGACTTTC
NA,TRBJ2-7,NA,TRBV7-2,CASSSYLGGYEQYF,TGTGCCAGCAGCTCCTACCTCGGGGGTTACGAGCAGTACTTC
TRBD1,TRBJ2-3,NA,TRBV28,CASSLDRGGDTQYF,TGTGCCAGCAGTTTAGACAGGGGGGGAGATACGCAGTATTTT
NA,TRBJ2-1,few,TRBV21-1,CASTPTSGTQFF,TGTGCCAGCACCCCGACTAGCGGGACGCAGTTCTTC
TRBD1,TRBJ1-5,NA,TRBV20-1,CSARSHRQGASQPQHF,TGCAGTGCTAGGAGCCACAGACAGGGAGCATCCCAGCCCCAGCATTTT
NA,TRBJ2-1,NA,TRBV10-1,CASSAVTYNEQFF,TGCGCCAGCTCCGCGGTAACCTACAATGAGCAGTTCTTC
NA,TRBJ1-2,medium-sized,TRBV24-1,CATSPRTDNYGYTF,TGTGCCACCAGCCCCCGGACGGATAACTATGGCTACACCTTC
NA,TRBJ2-7,NA,TRBV20-1,CSARRSDSEQYF,TGCAGTGCTAGGAGGTCCGACAGCGAGCAGTACTTC
NA,TRBJ2-5,many,TRBV6-5,CASSDGQTTYQETQYF,TGTGCCAGCAGTGACGGACAGACTACTTACCAAGAGACCCAGTACTTC
NA,TRBJ1-2,NA,TRBV29-1,CSVIRVKDGYTF,TGCAGCGTTATCAGGGTAAAGGATGGCTACACCTTC
NA,TRBJ1-4,many,TRBV6-2/TRBV6-3,CASSYATARTTNEKLFF,TGTGCCAGCAGTTACGCGACAGCCCGGACAACTAATGAAAAACTGTTTTTT
TRBD1,TRBJ2-6,few,TRBV4-2,CASSHLRGPGANVLTF,TGTGCCAGCAGCCATTTAAGGGGGCCTGGGGCCAACGTCCTGACTTTC
NA,TRBJ2-5,few,TRBV14,CASSLEEGGETQYF,TGTGCCAGCAGCCTGGAGGAAGGCGGAGAGACCCAGTACTTC
TRBD2,TRBJ2-1,NA,TRBV12-3/TRBV12-4,CASSLREDEQFF,TGTGCCAGCAGTTTACGGGAGGATGAGCAGTTCTTC
TRBD1,TRBJ2-1,NA,TRBV27,CASSLLTGQGANEQFF,TGTGCCAGCAGCCTTTTAACGGGACAGGGGGCCAATGAGCAGTTCTTC
NA,TRBJ2-2,NA,TRBV7-3,CASSSGARPGELFF,TGTGCCAGCAGCTCTGGGGCGCGGCCCGGGGAGCTGTTTTTT
NA,TRBJ2-7,NA,TRBV18,CASSPGGPDEQYF,TGTGCCAGCTCACCTGGAGGGCCGGACGAGCAGTACTTC
NA,TRBJ2-3,NA,TRBV28,CASTQGFASTDTQYF,TGTGCCAGCACCCAGGGATTTGCTAGCACAGATACGCAGTATTTT
NA,TRBJ1-5,NA,TRBV6-2/TRBV6-3,CASSYYGVEALLYNQPQHF,TGTGCCAGCAGTTACTACGGGGTCGAGGCTCTTTTGTACAATCAGCCCCAGCATTTT
TRBD2,TRBJ2-7,NA,TRBV10-3,CAISPGLAGPEQYF,TGTGCCATCAGTCCGGGACTAGCGGGCCCCGAGCAGTACTTC
NA,TRBJ2-7,once,TRBV5-1,CASSRGETSLGTYEQYF,TGCGCCAGCAGCCGGGGAGAAACCTCTTTAGGGACCTACGAGCAGTACTTC
NA,TRBJ1-1,NA,TRBV3-1,CASRGGDQGAAFF,TGTGCCAGTAGGGGGGGCGACCAGGGTGCAGCTTTCTTT
TRBD1,TRBJ2-6,NA,TRBV30,CAWSHLDRGRGGANVLTF,TGTGCCTGGAGCCACCTGGACAGGGGGCGCGGTGGGGCCAACGTCCTGACTTTC
NA,TRBJ1-4,NA,TRBV5-1,CASSLRFQGGEKLFF,TGCGCCAGCAGCCTCCGGTTTCAGGGAGGTGAAAAACTGTTTTTT
NA,TRBJ2-3,NA,TRBV11-2,CASSLGQGRFTDTQYF,TGTGCCAGCAGCTTAGGCCAGGGAAGATTCACAGATACGCAGTATTTT
NA,TRBJ1-5,few,TRBV28,CASSLQDQPQHF,TGTGCCAGCAGTTTACAGGATCAGCCCCAGCATTTT
TRBD1,TRBJ1-1,NA,TRBV5-8,CASSLGQGGTEAFF,TGTGCCAGCAGCTTGGGACAGGGAGGAACTGAAGCTTTCTTT
NA,TRBJ2-1,few,TRBV7-2,CASSSRRLDLGAINNEQFF,TGTGCCAGCAGCTCCAGGCGACTGGACCTCGGCGCAATAAACAATGAGCAGTTCTTC
TRBD1,TRBJ2-1,NA,TRBV4-3,CASSQGGTGDEQFF,TGCGCCAGCAGCCAAGGGGGGACAGGGGATGAGCAGTTCTTC
NA,TRBJ2-1,few,TRBV20-1,CSARDNRAYDEQFF,TGCAGTGCTAGAGATAATCGAGCCTACGATGAGCAGTTCTTC